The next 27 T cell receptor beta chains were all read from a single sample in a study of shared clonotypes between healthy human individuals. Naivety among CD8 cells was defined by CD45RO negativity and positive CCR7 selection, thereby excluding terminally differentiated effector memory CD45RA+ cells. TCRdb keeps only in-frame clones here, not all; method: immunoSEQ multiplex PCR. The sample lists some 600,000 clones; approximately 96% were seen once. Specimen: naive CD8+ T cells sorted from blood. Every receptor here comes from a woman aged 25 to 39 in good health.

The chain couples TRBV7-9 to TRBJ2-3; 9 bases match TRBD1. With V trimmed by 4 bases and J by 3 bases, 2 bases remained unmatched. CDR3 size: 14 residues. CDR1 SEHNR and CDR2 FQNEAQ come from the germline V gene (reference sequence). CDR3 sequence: CASSSGTGTDTQYF. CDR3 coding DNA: TGTGCCAGCAGCTCCGGGACAGGGACAGATACGCAGTATTTT.

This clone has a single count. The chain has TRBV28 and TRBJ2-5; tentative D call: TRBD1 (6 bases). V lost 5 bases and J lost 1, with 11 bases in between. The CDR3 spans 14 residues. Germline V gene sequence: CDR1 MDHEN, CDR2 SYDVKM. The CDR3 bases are TGTGCCAGCAGTCAAGCGGACAGCCAAGAGACCCAGTACTTC. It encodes CASSQADSQETQYF. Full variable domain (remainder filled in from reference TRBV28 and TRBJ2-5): DVKVTQSSRYLVKRTGEKVFLECVQDMDHENMFWYRQDPGLGLRLIYFSYDVKMKEKGDIPEGYSVSREKKERFSLILESASTNQTSMYLCASSQADSQETQYFGPGTRLLVL.

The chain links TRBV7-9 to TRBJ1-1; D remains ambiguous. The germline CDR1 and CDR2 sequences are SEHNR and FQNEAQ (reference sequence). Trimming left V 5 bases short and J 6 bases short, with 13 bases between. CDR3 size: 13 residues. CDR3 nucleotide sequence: TGTGCCAGCAGCCCCGACAATCTCCCTGAAGCTTTCTTT. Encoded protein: CASSPDNLPEAFF. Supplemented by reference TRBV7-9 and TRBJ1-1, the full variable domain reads DTGVSQNPRHKITKRGQNVTFRCDPISEHNRLYWYRQTLGQGPEFLTYFQNEAQLEKSRLLSDRFSAERPKGSFSTLEIQRTEQGDSAMYLCASSPDNLPEAFFGQGTRLTVV.

CDR3 region: CASSLGDRLYEQYF. The CDR3 DNA follows: TGTGCCAGCAGCTTAGGGGACAGACTATACGAGCAGTACTTC. The V gene is TRBV7-9, the J gene TRBJ2-7; 7 bases fit TRBD1. The CDR3 extends over 14 amino acids. Unmatched junction bases numbered 4, after V lost 1 base and J lost 4 bases. The germline gives CDR1 SEHNR, CDR2 FQNEAQ (reference sequence).

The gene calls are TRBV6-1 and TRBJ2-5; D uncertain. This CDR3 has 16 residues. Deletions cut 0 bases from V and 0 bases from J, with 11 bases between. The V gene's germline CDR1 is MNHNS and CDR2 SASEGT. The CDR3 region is CASSEAHALNQETQYF. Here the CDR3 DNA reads TGTGCCAGCAGTGAAGCGCACGCCCTCAACCAAGAGACCCAGTACTTC.

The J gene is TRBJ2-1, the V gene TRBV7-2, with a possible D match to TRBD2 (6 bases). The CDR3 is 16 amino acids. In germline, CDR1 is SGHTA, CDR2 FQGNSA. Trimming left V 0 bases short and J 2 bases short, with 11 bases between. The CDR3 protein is CASSLAWEAPYNEQFF. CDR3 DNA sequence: TGTGCCAGCAGCTTAGCGTGGGAGGCACCCTACAATGAGCAGTTCTTC.

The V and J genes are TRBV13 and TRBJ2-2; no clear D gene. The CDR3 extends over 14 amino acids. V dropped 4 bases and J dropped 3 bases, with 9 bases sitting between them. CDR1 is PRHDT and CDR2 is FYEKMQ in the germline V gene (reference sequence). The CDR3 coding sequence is TGTGCCAGCAGCTCGGCCCTGGACACCGGGGAGCTGTTTTTT. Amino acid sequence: CASSSALDTGELFF.

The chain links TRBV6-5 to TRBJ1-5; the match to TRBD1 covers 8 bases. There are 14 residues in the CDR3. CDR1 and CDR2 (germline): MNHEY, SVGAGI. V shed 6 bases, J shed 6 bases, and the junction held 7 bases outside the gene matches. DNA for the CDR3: TGTGCCAGCAGCCTGGACAGGGCTCGTCAGCCCCAGCATTTT. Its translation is CASSLDRARQPQHF.

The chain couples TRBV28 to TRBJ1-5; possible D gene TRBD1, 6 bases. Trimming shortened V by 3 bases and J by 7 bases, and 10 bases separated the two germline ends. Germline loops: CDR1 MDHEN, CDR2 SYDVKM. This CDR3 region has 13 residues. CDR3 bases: TGTGCCAGCAGTTTCACAGGGAGGCAGCCCCAGCATTTT. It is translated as CASSFTGRQPQHF.

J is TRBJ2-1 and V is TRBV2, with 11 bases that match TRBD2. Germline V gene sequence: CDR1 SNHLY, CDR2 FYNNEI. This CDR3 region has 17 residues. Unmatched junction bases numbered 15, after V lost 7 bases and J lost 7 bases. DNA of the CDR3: TGTGCCAGCAAGTCCGGACTAGCGGGCATCATTGGAAATGAGCAGTTCTTC. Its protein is CASKSGLAGIIGNEQFF. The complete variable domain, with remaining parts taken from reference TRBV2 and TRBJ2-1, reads EPEVTQTPSHQVTQMGQEVILRCVPISNHLYFYWYRQILGQKVEFLVSFYNNEISEKSEIFDDQFSVERPDGSNFTLKIRSTKLEDSAMYFCASKSGLAGIIGNEQFFGPGTRLTVL.

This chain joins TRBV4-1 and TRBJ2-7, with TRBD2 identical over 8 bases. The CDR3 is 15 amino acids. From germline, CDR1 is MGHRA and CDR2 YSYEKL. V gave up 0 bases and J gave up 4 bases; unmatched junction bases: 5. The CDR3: CASSQDISGIYEQYF. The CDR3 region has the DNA TGCGCCAGCAGCCAAGACATTAGCGGGATTTACGAGCAGTACTTC.

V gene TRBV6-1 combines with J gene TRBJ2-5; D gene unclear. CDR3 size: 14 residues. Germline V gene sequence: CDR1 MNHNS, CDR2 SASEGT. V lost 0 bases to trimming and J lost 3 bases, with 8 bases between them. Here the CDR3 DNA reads TGTGCCAGCAGTGAAGCTAGGGCAGAAGAGACCCAGTACTTC. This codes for CASSEARAEETQYF.

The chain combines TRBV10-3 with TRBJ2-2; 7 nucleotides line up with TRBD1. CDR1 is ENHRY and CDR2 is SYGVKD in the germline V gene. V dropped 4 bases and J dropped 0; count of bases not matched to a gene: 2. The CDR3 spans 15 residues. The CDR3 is CAISGDSSNTGELFF. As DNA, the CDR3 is TGTGCCATCAGTGGGGACAGCTCGAACACCGGGGAGCTGTTTTTT.

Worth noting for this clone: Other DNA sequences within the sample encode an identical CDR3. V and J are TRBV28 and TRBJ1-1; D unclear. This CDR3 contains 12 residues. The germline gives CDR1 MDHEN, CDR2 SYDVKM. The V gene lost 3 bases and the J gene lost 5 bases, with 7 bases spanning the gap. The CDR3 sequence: CASSFPNTEAFF. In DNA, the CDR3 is TGTGCCAGCAGTTTTCCCAATACTGAAGCTTTCTTT.

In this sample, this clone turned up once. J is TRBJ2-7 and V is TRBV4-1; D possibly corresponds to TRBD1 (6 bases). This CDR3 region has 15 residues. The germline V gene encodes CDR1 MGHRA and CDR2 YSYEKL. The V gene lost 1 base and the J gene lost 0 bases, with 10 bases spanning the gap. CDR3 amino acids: CASSQGQDNSYEQYF. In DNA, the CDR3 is TGCGCCAGCAGCCAAGGACAGGACAACTCCTACGAGCAGTACTTC.

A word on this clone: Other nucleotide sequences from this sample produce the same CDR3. DNA for the CDR3: TGTGCCAGCAGCGGACAGGGTGACGAGCAGTACTTC. Residues: CASSGQGDEQYF. V gene TRBV5-4 combines with J gene TRBJ2-7; 8 positions match TRBD1. Losses at the gene ends were 4 bases for V and 5 bases for J; bases not matched to a gene: 2. CDR3 size: 12 residues. From germline, CDR1 is SGHNT and CDR2 YYREEE (reference sequence).

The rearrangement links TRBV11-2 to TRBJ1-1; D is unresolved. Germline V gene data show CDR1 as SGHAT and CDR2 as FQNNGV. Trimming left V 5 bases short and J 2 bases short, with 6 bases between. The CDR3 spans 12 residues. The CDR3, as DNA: TGTGCCAGCAGCCTGACCAACACTGAAGCTTTCTTT. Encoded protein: CASSLTNTEAFF.

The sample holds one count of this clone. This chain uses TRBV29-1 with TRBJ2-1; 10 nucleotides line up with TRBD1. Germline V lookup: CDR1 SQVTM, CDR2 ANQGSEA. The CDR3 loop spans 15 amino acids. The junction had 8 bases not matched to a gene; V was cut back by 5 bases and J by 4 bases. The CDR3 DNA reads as TGCAGCGTTTCTGGCGGGACAGGGGAATACAATGAGCAGTTCTTC. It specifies CSVSGGTGEYNEQFF.

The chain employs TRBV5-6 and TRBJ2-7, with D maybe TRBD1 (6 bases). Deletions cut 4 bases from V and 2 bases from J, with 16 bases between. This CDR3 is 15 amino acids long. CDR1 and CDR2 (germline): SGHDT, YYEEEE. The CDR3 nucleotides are TGTGCCAGCAGCGCCGCCGGGACACCCACCTACGAGCAGTACTTC. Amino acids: CASSAAGTPTYEQYF. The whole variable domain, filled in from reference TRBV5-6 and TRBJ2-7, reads DAGVTQSPTHLIKTRGQQVTLRCSPKSGHDTVSWYQQALGQGPQFIFQYYEEEERQRGNFPDRFSGHQFPNYSSELNVNALLLGDSALYLCASSAAGTPTYEQYFGPGTRLTVT.

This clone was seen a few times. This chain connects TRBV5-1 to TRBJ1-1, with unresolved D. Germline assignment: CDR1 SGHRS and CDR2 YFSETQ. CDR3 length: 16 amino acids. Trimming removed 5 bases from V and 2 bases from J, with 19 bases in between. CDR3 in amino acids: CASSPGYREGNTEAFF. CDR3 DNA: TGCGCCAGCAGTCCGGGTTATCGAGAGGGAAACACTGAAGCTTTCTTT.

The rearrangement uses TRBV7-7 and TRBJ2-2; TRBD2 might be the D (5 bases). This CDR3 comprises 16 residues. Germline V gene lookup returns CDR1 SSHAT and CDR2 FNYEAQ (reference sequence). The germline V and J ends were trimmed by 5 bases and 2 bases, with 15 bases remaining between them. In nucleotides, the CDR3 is TGTGCCAGCAGCCCGTTCCGAGCGGCTAACACCGGGGAGCTGTTTTTT. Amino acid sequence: CASSPFRAANTGELFF.

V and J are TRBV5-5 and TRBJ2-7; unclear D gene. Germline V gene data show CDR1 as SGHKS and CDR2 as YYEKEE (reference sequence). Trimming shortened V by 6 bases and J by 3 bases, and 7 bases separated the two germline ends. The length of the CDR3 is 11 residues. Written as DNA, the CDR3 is TGTGCCAGCAACTCGATCTACGAGCAGTACTTC. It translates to CASNSIYEQYF. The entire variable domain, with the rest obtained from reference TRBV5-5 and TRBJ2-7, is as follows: DAGVTQSPTHLIKTRGQQVTLRCSPISGHKSVSWYQQVLGQGPQFIFQYYEKEERGRGNFPDRFSARQFPNYSSELNVNALLLGDSALYLCASNSIYEQYFGPGTRLTVT.

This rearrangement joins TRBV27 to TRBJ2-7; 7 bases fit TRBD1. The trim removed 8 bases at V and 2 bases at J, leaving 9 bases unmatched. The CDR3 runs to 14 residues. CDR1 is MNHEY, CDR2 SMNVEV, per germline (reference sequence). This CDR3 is CASGVGTEPYEQYF. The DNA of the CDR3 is TGTGCCAGCGGAGTTGGGACAGAGCCCTACGAGCAGTACTTC.

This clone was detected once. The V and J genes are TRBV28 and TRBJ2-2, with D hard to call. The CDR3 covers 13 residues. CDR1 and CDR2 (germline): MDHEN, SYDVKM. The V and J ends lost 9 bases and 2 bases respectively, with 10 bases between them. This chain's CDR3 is CASLFANTGELFF. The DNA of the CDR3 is TGTGCCAGTCTGTTCGCAAACACCGGGGAGCTGTTTTTT.

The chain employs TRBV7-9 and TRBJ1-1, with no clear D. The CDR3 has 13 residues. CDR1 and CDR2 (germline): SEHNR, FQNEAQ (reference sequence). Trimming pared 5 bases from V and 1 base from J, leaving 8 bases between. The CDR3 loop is CASSDAGNTEAFF. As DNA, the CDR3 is TGTGCCAGCAGCGACGCGGGGAACACTGAAGCTTTCTTT. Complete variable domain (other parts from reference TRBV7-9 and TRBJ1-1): DTGVSQNPRHKITKRGQNVTFRCDPISEHNRLYWYRQTLGQGPEFLTYFQNEAQLEKSRLLSDRFSAERPKGSFSTLEIQRTEQGDSAMYLCASSDAGNTEAFFGQGTRLTVV.

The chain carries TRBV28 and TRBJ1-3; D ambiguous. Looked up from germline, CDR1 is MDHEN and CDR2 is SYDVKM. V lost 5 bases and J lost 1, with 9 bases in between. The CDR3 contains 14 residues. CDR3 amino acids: CASSPGSSGNTIYF. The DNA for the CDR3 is TGTGCCAGCAGTCCAGGAAGTTCTGGAAACACCATATATTTT.

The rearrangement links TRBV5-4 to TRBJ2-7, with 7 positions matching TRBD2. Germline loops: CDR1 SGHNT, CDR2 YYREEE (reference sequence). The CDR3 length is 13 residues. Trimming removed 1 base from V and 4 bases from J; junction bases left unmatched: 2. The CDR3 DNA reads TGTGCCAGCAGCTTGACTAGCGAGTACGAGCAGTACTTC. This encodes CASSLTSEYEQYF.